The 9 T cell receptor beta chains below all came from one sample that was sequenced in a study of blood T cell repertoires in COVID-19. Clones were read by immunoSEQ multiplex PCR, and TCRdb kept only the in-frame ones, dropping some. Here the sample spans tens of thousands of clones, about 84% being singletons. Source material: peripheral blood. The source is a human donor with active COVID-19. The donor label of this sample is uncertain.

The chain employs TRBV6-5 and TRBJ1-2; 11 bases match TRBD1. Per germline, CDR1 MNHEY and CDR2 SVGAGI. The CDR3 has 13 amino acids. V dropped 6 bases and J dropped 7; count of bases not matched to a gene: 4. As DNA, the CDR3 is TGTGCCAGCAGCGGGACAGGGGGTTTTGGCTACACCTTC. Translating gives CASSGTGGFGYTF.

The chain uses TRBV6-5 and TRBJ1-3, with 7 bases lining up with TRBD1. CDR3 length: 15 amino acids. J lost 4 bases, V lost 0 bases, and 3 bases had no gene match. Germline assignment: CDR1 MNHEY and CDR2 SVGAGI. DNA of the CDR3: TGTGCCAGCAGTTACTCAACAGGGGTCGGAAACACCATATATTTT. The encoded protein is CASSYSTGVGNTIYF.

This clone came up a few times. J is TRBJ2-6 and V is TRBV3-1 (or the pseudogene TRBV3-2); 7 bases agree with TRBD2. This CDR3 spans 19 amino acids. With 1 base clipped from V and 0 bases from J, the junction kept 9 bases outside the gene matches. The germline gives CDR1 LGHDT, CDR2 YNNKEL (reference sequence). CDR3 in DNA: TGTGCCAGCAGCCAAGGGGGAGGGAGCCCCTACTCTGGGGCCAACGTCCTGACTTTC. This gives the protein CASSQGGGSPYSGANVLTF.

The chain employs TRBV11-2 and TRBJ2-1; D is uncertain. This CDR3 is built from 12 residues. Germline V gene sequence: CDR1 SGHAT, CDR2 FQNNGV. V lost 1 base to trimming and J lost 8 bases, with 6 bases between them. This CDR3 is CASSLAEYEQFF. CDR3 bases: TGTGCCAGCAGCTTAGCCGAGTATGAGCAGTTCTTC.

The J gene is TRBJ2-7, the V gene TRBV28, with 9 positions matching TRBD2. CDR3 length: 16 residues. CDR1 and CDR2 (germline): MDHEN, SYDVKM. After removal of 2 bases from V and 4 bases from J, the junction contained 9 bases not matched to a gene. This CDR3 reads CASSLPAGGHIYEQYF. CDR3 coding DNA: TGTGCCAGCAGTTTACCAGCGGGAGGCCATATATACGAGCAGTACTTC.

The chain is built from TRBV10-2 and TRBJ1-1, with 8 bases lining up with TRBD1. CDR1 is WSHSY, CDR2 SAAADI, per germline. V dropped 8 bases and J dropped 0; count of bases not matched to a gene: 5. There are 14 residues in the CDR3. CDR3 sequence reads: CASRRDRLNTEAFF. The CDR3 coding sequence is TGCGCCAGCCGAAGGGACAGGTTGAACACTGAAGCTTTCTTT.

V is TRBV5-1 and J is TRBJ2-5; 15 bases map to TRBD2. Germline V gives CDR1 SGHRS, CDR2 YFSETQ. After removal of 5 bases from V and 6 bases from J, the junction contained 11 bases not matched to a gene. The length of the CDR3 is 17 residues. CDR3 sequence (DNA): TGCGCCAGCAGACGTGGACTAGCGGGGGGGTCGTCGCAGACCCAGTACTTC. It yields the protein CASRRGLAGGSSQTQYF.

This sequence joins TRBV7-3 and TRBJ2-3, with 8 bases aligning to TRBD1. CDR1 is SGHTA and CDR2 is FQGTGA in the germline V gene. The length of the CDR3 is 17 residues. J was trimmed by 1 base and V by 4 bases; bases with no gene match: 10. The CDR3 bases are TGTGCCAGCAGCTCGAAGGGACAGGCCGGTGGCACAGATACGCAGTATTTT. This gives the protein CASSSKGQAGGTDTQYF.

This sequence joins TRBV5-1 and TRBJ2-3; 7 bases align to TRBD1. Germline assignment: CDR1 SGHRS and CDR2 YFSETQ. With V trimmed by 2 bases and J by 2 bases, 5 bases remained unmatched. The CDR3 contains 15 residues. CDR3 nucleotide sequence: TGCGCCAGCAGCTTTTCGACAGGGTCCACAGATACGCAGTATTTT. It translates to CASSFSTGSTDTQYF.